The TCR beta chain under discussion was sequenced for a study of blood T cell repertoires in COVID-19. Study-level background: The samples span acute and convalescent COVID-19 from the United States, Italy and Spain. In each case, the material was cDNA or gDNA derived from T cells, B-cell-depleted T cells, or PBMCs.

The Seattle patients, enrolled during active infection, were followed longitudinally. Repertoires were generated with immunoSEQ multiplex PCR, while TCRdb's copy carries only in-frame clones and drops some. The data contain 200,000 to 250,000 clones, over 80% of them singletons. The CDR3 has 17 amino acids. V was pared by 0 bases and J by 0 bases, with 12 bases between. Germline V gene lookup returns CDR1 SGHNT and CDR2 YENEEA. The sequence derives from a man aged 25-45 years with COVID-19, enrolled during active disease. The sample taken for sequencing was peripheral blood. This rearrangement joins TRBV11-3 to TRBJ1-5; no clear D. CDR3 bases: TGTGCCAGCAGCTTAGAAGTCGGTCCGATTAGCAATCAGCCCCAGCATTTT. This codes for CASSLEVGPISNQPQHF. Full variable domain (remainder filled in from reference TRBV11-3 and TRBJ1-5): EAGVVQSPRYKIIEKKQPVAFWCNPISGHNTLYWYLQNLGQGPELLIRYENEEAVDDSQLPKDRFSAERLKGVDSTLKIQPAELGDSAVYLCASSLEVGPISNQPQHFGDGTRLSIL.